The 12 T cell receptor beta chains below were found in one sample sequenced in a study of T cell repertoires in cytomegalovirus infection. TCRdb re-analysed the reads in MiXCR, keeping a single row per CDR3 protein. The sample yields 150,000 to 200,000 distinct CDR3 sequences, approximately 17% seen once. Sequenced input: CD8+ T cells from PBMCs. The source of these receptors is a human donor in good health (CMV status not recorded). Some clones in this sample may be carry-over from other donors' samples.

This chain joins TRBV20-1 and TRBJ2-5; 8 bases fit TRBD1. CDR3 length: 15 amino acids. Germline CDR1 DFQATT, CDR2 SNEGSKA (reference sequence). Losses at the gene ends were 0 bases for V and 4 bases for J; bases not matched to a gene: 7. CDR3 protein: CSAREQTGVGETQYF. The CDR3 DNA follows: TGCAGTGCTAGAGAACAGACAGGGGTGGGAGAGACCCAGTACTTC.

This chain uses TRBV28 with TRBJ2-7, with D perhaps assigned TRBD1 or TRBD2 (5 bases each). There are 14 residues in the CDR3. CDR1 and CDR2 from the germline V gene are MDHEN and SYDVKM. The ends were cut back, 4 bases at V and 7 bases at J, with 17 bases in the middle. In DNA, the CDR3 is TGTGCCAGCAGTTCCTCCCTACTTGGGACGGAGCAGTACTTC. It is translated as CASSSSLLGTEQYF.

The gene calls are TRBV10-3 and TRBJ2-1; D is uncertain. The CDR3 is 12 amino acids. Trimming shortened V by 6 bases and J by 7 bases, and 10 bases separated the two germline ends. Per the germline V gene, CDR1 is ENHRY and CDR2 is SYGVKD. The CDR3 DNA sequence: TGTGCCATCAGGGAGAATCATAATGAGCAGTTCTTC. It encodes CAIRENHNEQFF.

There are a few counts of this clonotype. CDR3 in amino acids: CASSLSVREQFF. CDR3 sequence (DNA): TGTGCCAGCAGTTTAAGCGTCAGAGAGCAGTTCTTC. This chain links TRBV28 with TRBJ2-1; D unresolved. The germline V gene encodes CDR1 MDHEN and CDR2 SYDVKM. Trimming took 2 bases from V and 10 from J, leaving 9 bases between them. This CDR3 has 12 amino acids.

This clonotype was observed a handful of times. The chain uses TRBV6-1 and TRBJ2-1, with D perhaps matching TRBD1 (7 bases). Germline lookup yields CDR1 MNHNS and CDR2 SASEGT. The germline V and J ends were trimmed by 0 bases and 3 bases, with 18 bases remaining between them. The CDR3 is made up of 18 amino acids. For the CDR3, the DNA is TGTGCCAGCAGTGAAGCGAGGTCAGGGGGGATGAACTACAATGAGCAGTTCTTC. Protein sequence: CASSEARSGGMNYNEQFF.

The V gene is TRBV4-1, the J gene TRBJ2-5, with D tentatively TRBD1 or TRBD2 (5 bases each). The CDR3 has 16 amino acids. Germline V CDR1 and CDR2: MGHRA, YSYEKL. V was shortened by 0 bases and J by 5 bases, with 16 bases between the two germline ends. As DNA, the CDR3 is TGCGCCAGCAGCCAAGATTGGGGGACCACCCGGGAGACCCAGTACTTC. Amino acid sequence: CASSQDWGTTRETQYF.

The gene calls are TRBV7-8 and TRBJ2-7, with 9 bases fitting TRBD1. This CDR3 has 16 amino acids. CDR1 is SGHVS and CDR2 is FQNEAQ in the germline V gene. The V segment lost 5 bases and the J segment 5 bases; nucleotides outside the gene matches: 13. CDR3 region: CASSPESGTGPHEQYF. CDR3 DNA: TGTGCCAGCAGCCCGGAGTCGGGGACAGGGCCCCACGAGCAGTACTTC.

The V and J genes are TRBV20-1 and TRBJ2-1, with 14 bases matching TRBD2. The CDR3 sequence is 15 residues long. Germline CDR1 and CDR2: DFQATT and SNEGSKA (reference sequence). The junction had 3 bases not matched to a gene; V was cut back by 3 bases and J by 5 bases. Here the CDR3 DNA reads TGCAGTGCTAGGGGACTAGCGGGGGCGAACAATGAGCAGTTCTTC. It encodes CSARGLAGANNEQFF.

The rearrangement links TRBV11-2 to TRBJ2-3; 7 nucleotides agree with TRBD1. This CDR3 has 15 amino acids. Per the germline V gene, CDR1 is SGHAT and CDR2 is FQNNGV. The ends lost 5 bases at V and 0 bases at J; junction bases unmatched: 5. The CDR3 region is CASSADRASTDTQYF. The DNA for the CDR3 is TGTGCCAGCAGCGCAGACAGGGCTAGCACAGATACGCAGTATTTT.

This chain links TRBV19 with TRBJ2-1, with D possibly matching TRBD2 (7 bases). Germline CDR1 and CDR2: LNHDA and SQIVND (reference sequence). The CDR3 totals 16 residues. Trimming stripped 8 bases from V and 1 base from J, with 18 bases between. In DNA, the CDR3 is TGTGCCAGTGAAGGGGGGGACGGAATTTCCTACAATGAGCAGTTCTTC. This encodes CASEGGDGISYNEQFF.

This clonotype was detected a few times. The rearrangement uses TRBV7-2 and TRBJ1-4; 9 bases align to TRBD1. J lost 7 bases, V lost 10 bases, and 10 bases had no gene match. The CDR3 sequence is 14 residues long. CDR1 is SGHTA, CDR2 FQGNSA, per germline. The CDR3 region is CAITPGQGGEKLFF. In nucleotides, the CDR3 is TGTGCCATCACACCGGGACAGGGAGGTGAAAAACTGTTTTTT.

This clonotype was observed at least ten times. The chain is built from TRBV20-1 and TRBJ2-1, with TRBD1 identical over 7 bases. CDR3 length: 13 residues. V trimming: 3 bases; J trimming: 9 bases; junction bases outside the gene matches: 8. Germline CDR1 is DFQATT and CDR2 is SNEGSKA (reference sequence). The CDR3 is CSARDRFRFEQFF. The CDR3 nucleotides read TGCAGTGCTAGGGACAGGTTTCGATTTGAGCAGTTCTTC.